This record covers a single TCR beta chain. TCRdb's copy holds only in-frame clones and misses some; the assay was immunoSEQ multiplex PCR. The sample comprises 190,000 or so clones, 75% to 85% of which are singletons, and approximately 12% rests with the top ten. The data were obtained in a study of blood T cell repertoires in COVID-19. CDR1 MNHEY and CDR2 SVGAGI come from the germline V gene. This CDR3 has 14 amino acids. After removal of 0 bases from V and 3 bases from J, the junction contained 0 bases not matched to a gene. Material: PBMCs or T cells enriched from blood (not recorded which). The rearrangement joins TRBV6-5 to TRBJ2-7, with 9 positions matching TRBD1. This TCR derives from a man between 35 and 55 years old who had recovered from COVID-19. The CDR3 DNA reads as TGTGCCAGCAGTTACTCGGACAGGGGCTACGAGCAGTACTTC. It is translated as CASSYSDRGYEQYF.